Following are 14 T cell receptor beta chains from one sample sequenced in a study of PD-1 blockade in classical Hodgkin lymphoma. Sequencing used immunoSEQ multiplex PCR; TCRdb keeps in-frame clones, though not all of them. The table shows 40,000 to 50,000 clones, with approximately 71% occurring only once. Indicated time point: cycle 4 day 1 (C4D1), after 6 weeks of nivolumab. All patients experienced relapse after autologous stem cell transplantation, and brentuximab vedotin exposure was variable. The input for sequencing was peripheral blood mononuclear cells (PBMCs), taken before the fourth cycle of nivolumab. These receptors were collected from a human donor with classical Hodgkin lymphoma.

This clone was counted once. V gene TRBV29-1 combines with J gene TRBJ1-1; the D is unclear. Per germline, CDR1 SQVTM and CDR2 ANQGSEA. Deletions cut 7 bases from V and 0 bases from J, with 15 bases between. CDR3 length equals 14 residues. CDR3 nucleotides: TGCAGCGCTTCCAGACCGGACCTGAACACTGAAGCTTTCTTT. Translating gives CSASRPDLNTEAFF.

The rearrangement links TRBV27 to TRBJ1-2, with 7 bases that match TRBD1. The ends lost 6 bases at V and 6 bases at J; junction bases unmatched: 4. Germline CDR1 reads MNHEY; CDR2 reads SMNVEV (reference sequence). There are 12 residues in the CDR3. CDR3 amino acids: CASRQGKDGYTF. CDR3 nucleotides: TGTGCCAGCAGACAGGGGAAGGATGGCTACACCTTC.

The CDR3 loop reads CASSLGAVGSEETQYF. CDR3 nucleotide sequence: TGTGCCAGCTCACTAGGGGCGGTTGGTTCGGAAGAGACCCAGTACTTC. The chain couples TRBV18 to TRBJ2-5; possibly TRBD1 for D (5 bases). Trimming took 4 bases from V and 3 from J, leaving 18 bases between them. Per the germline V gene, CDR1 is KGHSH and CDR2 is LQKENI. There are 16 residues in the CDR3.

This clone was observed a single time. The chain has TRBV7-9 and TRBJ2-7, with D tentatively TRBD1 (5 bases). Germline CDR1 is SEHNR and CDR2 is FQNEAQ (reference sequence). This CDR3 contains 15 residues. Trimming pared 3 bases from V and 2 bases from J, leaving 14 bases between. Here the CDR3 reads CASSLVQGLTYEQYF. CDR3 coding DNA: TGTGCCAGCAGCTTGGTTCAGGGCTTAACCTACGAGCAGTACTTC.

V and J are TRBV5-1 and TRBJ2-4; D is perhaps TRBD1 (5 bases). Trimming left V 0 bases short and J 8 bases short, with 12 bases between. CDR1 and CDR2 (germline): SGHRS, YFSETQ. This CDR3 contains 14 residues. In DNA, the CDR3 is TGCGCCAGCAGCTTGGGACAGTTTGGGGACATTCAGTACTTC. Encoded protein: CASSLGQFGDIQYF.

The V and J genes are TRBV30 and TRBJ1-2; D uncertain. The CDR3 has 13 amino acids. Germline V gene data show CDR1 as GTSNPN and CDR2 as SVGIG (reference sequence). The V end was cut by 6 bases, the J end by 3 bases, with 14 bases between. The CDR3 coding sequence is TGTGCCTGCCATGCTAGGTTATACTATGGCTACACCTTC. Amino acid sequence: CACHARLYYGYTF. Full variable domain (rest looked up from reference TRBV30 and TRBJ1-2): SQTIHQWPATLVQPVGSPLSLECTVEGTSNPNLYWYRQAAGRGLQLLFYSVGIGQISSEVPQNLSASRPQDRQFILSSKKLLLSDSGFYLCACHARLYYGYTFGSGTRLTVV.

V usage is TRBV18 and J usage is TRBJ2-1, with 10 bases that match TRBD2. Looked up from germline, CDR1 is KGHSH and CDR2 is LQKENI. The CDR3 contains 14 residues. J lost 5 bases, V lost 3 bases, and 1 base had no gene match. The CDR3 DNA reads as TGTGCCAGCTCACCTAGCGGGGGGCACAATGAGCAGTTCTTC. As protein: CASSPSGGHNEQFF.

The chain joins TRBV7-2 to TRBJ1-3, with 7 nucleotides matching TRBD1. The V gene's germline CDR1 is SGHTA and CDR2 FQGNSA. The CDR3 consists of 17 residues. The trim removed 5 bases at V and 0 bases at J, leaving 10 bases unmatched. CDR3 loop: CASSARDSRISGNTIYF. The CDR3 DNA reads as TGTGCCAGCAGCGCTAGGGACAGTAGAATCTCTGGAAACACCATATATTTT.

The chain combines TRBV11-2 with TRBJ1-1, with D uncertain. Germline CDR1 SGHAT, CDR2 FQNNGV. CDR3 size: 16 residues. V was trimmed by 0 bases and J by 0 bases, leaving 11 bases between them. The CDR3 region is CASSLDRARMNTEAFF. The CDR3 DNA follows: TGTGCCAGCAGCTTAGATCGGGCCAGGATGAACACTGAAGCTTTCTTT.

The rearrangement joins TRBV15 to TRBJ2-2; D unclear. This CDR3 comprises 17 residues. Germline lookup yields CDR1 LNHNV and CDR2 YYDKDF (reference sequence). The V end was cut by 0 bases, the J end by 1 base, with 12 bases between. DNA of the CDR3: TGTGCCACCAGCAGAGAGAAAACGACGGGGAACACCGGGGAGCTGTTTTTT. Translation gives CATSREKTTGNTGELFF.

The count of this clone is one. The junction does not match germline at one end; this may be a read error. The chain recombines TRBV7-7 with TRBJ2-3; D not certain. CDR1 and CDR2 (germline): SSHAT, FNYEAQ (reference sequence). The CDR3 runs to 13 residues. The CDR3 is CASSFGVTDTQYF. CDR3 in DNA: TGTGCTAGCAGCTTTGGGGTTACAGATACGCAGTATTTT.

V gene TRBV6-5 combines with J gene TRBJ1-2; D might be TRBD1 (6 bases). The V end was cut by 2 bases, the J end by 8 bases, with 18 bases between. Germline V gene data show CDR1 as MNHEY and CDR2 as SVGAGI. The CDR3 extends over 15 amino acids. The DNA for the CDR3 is TGTGCCAGCAGTTACGGCGGATTAAGGGGGGCCGGCTACACCTTC. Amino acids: CASSYGGLRGAGYTF.

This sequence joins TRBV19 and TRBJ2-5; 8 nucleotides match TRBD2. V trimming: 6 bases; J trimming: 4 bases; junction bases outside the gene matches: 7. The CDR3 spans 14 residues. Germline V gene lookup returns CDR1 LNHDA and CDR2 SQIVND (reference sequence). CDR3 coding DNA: TGTGCCAGTAGCGGGGGGGCCCCGTTAGAGACCCAGTACTTC. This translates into CASSGGAPLETQYF.

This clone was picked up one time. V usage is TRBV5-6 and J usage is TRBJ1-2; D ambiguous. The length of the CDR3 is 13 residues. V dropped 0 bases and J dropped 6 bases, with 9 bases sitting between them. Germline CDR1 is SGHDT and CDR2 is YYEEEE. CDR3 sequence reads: CASSLGVSNGYTF. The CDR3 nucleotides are TGTGCCAGCAGCTTGGGAGTCAGCAATGGCTACACCTTC. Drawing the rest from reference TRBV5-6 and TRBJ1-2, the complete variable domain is DAGVTQSPTHLIKTRGQQVTLRCSPKSGHDTVSWYQQALGQGPQFIFQYYEEEERQRGNFPDRFSGHQFPNYSSELNVNALLLGDSALYLCASSLGVSNGYTFGSGTRLTVV.